The clone carrying this T cell receptor beta chain was seen at least ten times. Antigen specificity is unknown. Unique molecular identifiers were used to barcode this TCRbeta library. TCRdb reanalysed the PCR reads using MiXCR and keeps one entry per CDR3 protein. The table includes roughly 300,000 distinct CDR3 sequences, roughly 11% detected once. The source of the sample is a study of T-cell reconstitution after alpha-beta-depleted transplantation in children. Broader study findings: Surviving recipient cells, namely T cells and thymic progenitors, were the source of high day-60 TCRbeta diversity in some patients. As was reported, about two months after transplant, alpha-beta T cells came from several hundred expanded graft clones. A year post-transplant, T-cell counts and diversity derived mostly from newly produced T cells.

V lost 1 base and J lost 2, with 8 bases in between. From germline, CDR1 is LGHDT and CDR2 YNNKEL (reference sequence). The CDR3 has 14 amino acids. The receptor comes from a male patient aged 2-9 years who had a stem cell transplant for chronic granulomatous disease, so the T cells may come from the graft donor. V and J are TRBV3-1 and TRBJ2-5, with D maybe TRBD2 (5 bases). The sequences come from peripheral blood, collected 180 days after TCRalphabeta/CD19-depleted stem cell transplant. CDR3 amino acids: CASSQGPGQETQYF. Written as DNA, the CDR3 is TGTGCCAGCAGCCAAGGCCCGGGACAAGAGACCCAGTACTTC.